Following are 27 T cell receptor beta chains from one sample sequenced in a study of cytomegalovirus exposure and HLA in healthy donors. Primers: 60 Vbeta forward and 13 Jbeta reverse. Assay: immunoSEQ multiplex PCR; the TCRdb copy retains only in-frame clones and omits some. The table lists 150,000 to 250,000 clones, roughly four fifths of them singletons. The sequencing input was PBMCs. Receptor source: a woman aged 50 to 60 in good health and CMV-seropositive.

This sequence joins TRBV5-1 and TRBJ2-3, with 7 bases fitting TRBD1. Germline V lookup: CDR1 SGHRS, CDR2 YFSETQ. With 4 bases clipped from V and 2 bases from J, the junction kept 4 bases outside the gene matches. This CDR3 has 14 residues. The CDR3 here is CASSPGQDTDTQYF. Written as DNA, the CDR3 is TGCGCCAGCAGCCCAGGACAGGACACAGATACGCAGTATTTT.

This clone has a handful of counts. The genes are TRBV7-2 and TRBJ2-7, with 8 bases lining up with TRBD1. Unmatched junction bases numbered 6, after V lost 1 base and J lost 4 bases. Germline CDR1 SGHTA, CDR2 FQGNSA. The CDR3 runs to 15 residues. The CDR3 sequence is CASSLVTGGEYEQYF. The DNA for the CDR3 is TGTGCCAGCAGCTTAGTAACAGGGGGAGAGTACGAGCAGTACTTC.

V and J are TRBV6-5 and TRBJ2-7, with no clear D. This CDR3 region has 15 residues. V lost 2 bases and J 9 bases, leaving 20 bases between the germline ends. Germline-derived CDR1 and CDR2 are MNHEY and SVGAGI. In DNA form, the CDR3 reads TGTGCCAGCAGTTACCCCATTAATCCCGACGAGCGGCAGTACTTC. This translates into CASSYPINPDERQYF.

This chain joins TRBV5-1 and TRBJ1-2; TRBD1 might be the D (6 bases). V was pared by 4 bases and J by 7 bases, with 20 bases between. The CDR3 runs to 15 residues. CDR1 and CDR2 (germline): SGHRS, YFSETQ. The CDR3 sequence is CASSTGQLQHGGYTF. CDR3 nucleotide sequence: TGCGCCAGCAGCACCGGACAGCTACAACATGGTGGCTACACCTTC.

The CDR3 region is CASSSSSTGGYTF. The CDR3, as DNA: TGTGCCAGCAGTTCGAGTTCTACAGGGGGCTACACCTTC. This chain uses TRBV28 with TRBJ1-2; a possible D gene is TRBD1 (6 bases). This CDR3 has 13 amino acids. V was clipped by 4 bases and J by 8 bases, with 14 bases between them. CDR1 MDHEN and CDR2 SYDVKM come from the germline V gene.

The J gene is TRBJ2-1, the V gene TRBV5-1; TRBD2 might be the D (5 bases). Trimming stripped 3 bases from V and 10 bases from J, with 11 bases between. Germline-derived CDR1 and CDR2 are SGHRS and YFSETQ. The CDR3 contains 12 residues. This chain's CDR3 is CASSSLLGEQFF. CDR3 bases: TGCGCCAGCAGCTCCCTACTAGGGGAGCAGTTCTTC.

The chain employs TRBV5-4 and TRBJ2-1; 13 nucleotides align to TRBD2. V lost 6 bases to trimming and J lost 7 bases; unmatched junction nucleotides: 13. The CDR3 has 17 amino acids. Germline lookup yields CDR1 SGHNT and CDR2 YYREEE (reference sequence). This CDR3 reads CASTAYSRTSGSNEQFF. The CDR3 nucleotides read TGTGCCAGCACCGCATATAGCCGGACTAGCGGGAGTAATGAGCAGTTCTTC.

V is TRBV5-6 and J is TRBJ2-5; TRBD1 aligns across 9 bases. V lost 4 bases and J lost 7; bases outside the gene matches: 11. Germline-derived CDR1 and CDR2 are SGHDT and YYEEEE. There are 15 residues in the CDR3. CDR3 protein: CASSKAGTGTMTQYF. CDR3 coding DNA: TGTGCCAGCAGCAAAGCCGGGACAGGGACTATGACCCAGTACTTC.

On this clone itself: Compared with germline, one end of the junction differs, possibly owing to a read error. The gene calls are TRBV7-9 and TRBJ1-6, with a possible D match to TRBD1 (5 bases). The CDR3 covers 19 residues. Germline CDR1 is SEHNR and CDR2 is FQNEAQ (reference sequence). The CDR3 coding sequence is TGTTCCAGCAGCTTAATTGGGGACTCCCAGAGCTCCTATAATTCACCCCTCCACTTT. Translating it yields CSSSLIGDSQSSYNSPLHF. The complete variable domain, with remaining parts taken from reference TRBV7-9 and TRBJ1-6, reads DTGVSQNPRHKITKRGQNVTFRCDPISEHNRLYWYRQTLGQGPEFLTYFQNEAQLEKSRLLSDRFSAERPKGSFSTLEIQRTEQGDSAMYLCSSSLIGDSQSSYNSPLHFGNGTRLTVT.

The chain joins TRBV5-1 to TRBJ1-1, with a possible D match to TRBD1 (6 bases). The CDR3 has 14 residues. V lost 0 bases to trimming and J lost 6 bases, with 12 bases between them. Germline-derived CDR1 and CDR2 are SGHRS and YFSETQ. The CDR3 DNA reads TGCGCCAGCAGCTTGGTGGCAGGGGAAGCTGAAGCTTTCTTT. Protein: CASSLVAGEAEAFF.

The chain recombines TRBV7-8 with TRBJ2-2; TRBD1 matches at 9 bases. Germline values: CDR1 SGHVS, CDR2 FQNEAQ. The CDR3 is 16 residues long. The J segment lost 5 bases and the V segment lost 5 bases, leaving 9 bases of the junction unmatched. The CDR3 spells CASSPLQGAGTGELFF. CDR3 DNA sequence: TGTGCCAGCAGCCCGTTACAGGGGGCTGGTACCGGGGAGCTGTTTTTT.

The chain couples TRBV7-2 to TRBJ2-7; D remains unclear. Germline V gene sequence: CDR1 SGHTA, CDR2 FQGNSA. This CDR3 region has 14 residues. Trimming took off 7 bases at V and 2 bases at J, with 15 bases between the two ends. The DNA for the CDR3 is TGTGCCAGCACCCCTGTTGAGGTTACCTACGAGCAGTACTTC. Its protein is CASTPVEVTYEQYF.

This chain joins TRBV6-6 and TRBJ1-1; TRBD1 matches at 7 bases. The CDR3 covers 13 residues. V shed 5 bases, J shed 0 bases, and the junction held 0 bases outside the gene matches. Germline assignment: CDR1 MNHNY and CDR2 SVGAGI (reference sequence). The CDR3 coding sequence is TGTGCCAGCAGTCAGGGGGTGAACACTGAAGCTTTCTTT. It translates to CASSQGVNTEAFF.

This clone has a handful of counts. V and J are TRBV5-5 and TRBJ1-3; D gene ambiguous. V lost 2 bases and J lost 0, with 15 bases in between. Looked up from germline, CDR1 is SGHKS and CDR2 is YYEKEE (reference sequence). There are 17 residues in the CDR3. The CDR3: CASSLLEADPSGNTIYF. The CDR3 coding sequence is TGTGCCAGCAGCTTATTGGAGGCCGATCCCTCTGGAAACACCATATATTTT.

This clone was found once. This chain uses TRBV15 with TRBJ2-7, with a weak D call TRBD2 (5 bases). The V gene's germline CDR1 is LNHNV and CDR2 YYDKDF (reference sequence). V lost 4 bases and J lost 1, with 11 bases in between. The CDR3 contains 14 residues. The DNA for the CDR3 is TGTGCCACCAGCAAGGAGGTTGGGTCCTACGAGCAGTACTTC. Translation gives CATSKEVGSYEQYF.

The chain combines TRBV2 with TRBJ1-3, with 9 bases fitting TRBD1. After removal of 5 bases from V and 4 bases from J, the junction contained 3 bases not matched to a gene. Germline CDR1 reads SNHLY; CDR2 reads FYNNEI. There are 14 residues in the CDR3. This chain's CDR3 is CASSRGQGGNTIYF. The CDR3 DNA reads as TGTGCCAGCAGTAGAGGACAGGGGGGAAACACCATATATTTT.

In the case of this clone: At one end, the junction sequence differs from germline, possibly due to a read error. The rearrangement links TRBV7-9 to TRBJ2-1; the match to TRBD2 covers 8 bases. The CDR3 contains 16 residues. Per the germline V gene, CDR1 is SEHNR and CDR2 is FQNEAQ (reference sequence). The CDR3 DNA reads as TGTTCCAGCAGCCCCTCCGGGACTAGTAGCGACAATGAGCAGTTCTTC. Encoded protein: CSSSPSGTSSDNEQFF.

The chain couples TRBV28 to TRBJ1-1; 9 nucleotides align to TRBD1. The V segment lost 0 bases and the J segment 10 bases; nucleotides outside the gene matches: 6. The CDR3 extends over 14 amino acids. CDR1 is MDHEN and CDR2 is SYDVKM in the germline V gene. The CDR3 protein is CASSLWTQQGAAFF. The CDR3, as DNA: TGTGCCAGCAGTTTATGGACTCAACAGGGGGCAGCTTTCTTT.

The chain employs TRBV18 and TRBJ2-1, with 8 bases matching TRBD2. The CDR3 covers 14 residues. CDR1 KGHSH and CDR2 LQKENI come from the germline V gene. V lost 2 bases to trimming and J lost 10 bases; unmatched junction nucleotides: 7. The CDR3 spells CASSPYGLAGEQFF. DNA for the CDR3: TGTGCCAGCTCACCATACGGACTAGCAGGAGAGCAGTTCTTC.

This clone turned up a few times. The rearrangement joins TRBV9 to TRBJ2-1, with 15 bases fitting TRBD2. This CDR3 has 17 amino acids. Germline V gives CDR1 SGDLS, CDR2 YYNGEE. V was pared by 4 bases and J by 7 bases, with 9 bases of the junction left unmatched. For the CDR3, the DNA is TGTGCCAGCAGCCCTAGGACTAGCGGGGGGGCAGGAAATGAGCAGTTCTTC. It yields the protein CASSPRTSGGAGNEQFF.

The chain recombines TRBV5-4 with TRBJ2-1; 14 bases are shared with TRBD2. The CDR3 has 16 amino acids. From germline, CDR1 is SGHNT and CDR2 YYREEE (reference sequence). V trimming: 3 bases; J trimming: 8 bases; junction bases outside the gene matches: 7. The CDR3 reads CASSSRLAGGIDEQFF. CDR3 nucleotide sequence: TGTGCCAGCAGCTCCAGACTAGCGGGGGGGATCGATGAGCAGTTCTTC.

The chain employs TRBV4-2 and TRBJ2-5; no firm D call. Germline CDR1 is LGHNA and CDR2 is YNFKEQ. Trimming pared 0 bases from V and 9 bases from J, leaving 8 bases between. The CDR3 totals 12 residues. The CDR3 loop is CASSQEGLAQYF. The CDR3 nucleotides read TGTGCCAGCAGCCAAGAGGGCCTGGCCCAGTACTTC.

The V gene is TRBV5-1, the J gene TRBJ1-2; the D is unclear. Looked up from germline, CDR1 is SGHRS and CDR2 is YFSETQ. CDR3 length equals 13 residues. The V end lost 0 bases, the J end lost 6 bases, and 9 bases lay between the germline ends. The DNA of the CDR3 is TGCGCCAGCAGCTTGGGGTCCCCGGATGGCTACACCTTC. Amino acid sequence: CASSLGSPDGYTF.

The V and J genes are TRBV6-1 and TRBJ2-7, with D possibly being TRBD1 (5 bases). The germline V gene has CDR1 MNHNS and CDR2 SASEGT. This CDR3 is 13 amino acids long. V lost 2 bases, J lost 2 bases, and 7 bases lay in between. CDR3 protein: CASSETGTYEQYF. Here the CDR3 DNA reads TGTGCCAGCAGTGAAACAGGCACCTACGAGCAGTACTTC.

The chain couples TRBV4-3 to TRBJ2-3; D is unclear. The germline V and J ends were trimmed by 1 base and 6 bases, with 14 bases remaining between them. Germline V gene data show CDR1 as LGHNA and CDR2 as YSLEER. This CDR3 has 15 residues. CDR3 region: CASSQGWARRDTQYF. CDR3 sequence (DNA): TGCGCCAGCAGCCAAGGGTGGGCCCGCCGTGATACGCAGTATTTT.

This chain uses TRBV9 with TRBJ2-2, with D possibly matching TRBD1 (6 bases). Trimming left V 3 bases short and J 7 bases short, with 16 bases between. The V gene's germline CDR1 is SGDLS and CDR2 YYNGEE. This CDR3 contains 15 residues. CDR3 coding DNA: TGTGCCAGCAGCGAAGGACAGACCGACGGCGGGGAGCTGTTTTTT. It is translated as CASSEGQTDGGELFF.

V and J are TRBV5-1 and TRBJ2-1; weak D call: TRBD1 (6 bases). The V gene's germline CDR1 is SGHRS and CDR2 YFSETQ. The CDR3 extends over 15 amino acids. Between the trimmed V and J ends, which lost 4 bases and 4 bases, there was a span of 15 bases. The CDR3 DNA is TGCGCCAGCAGCCTCCCCATGGACAGTTACAATGAGCAGTTCTTC. Amino acids: CASSLPMDSYNEQFF. The full variable domain, in which reference TRBV5-1 and TRBJ2-1 provide the parts outside the CDR3, is KAGVTQTPRYLIKTRGQQVTLSCSPISGHRSVSWYQQTPGQGLQFLFEYFSETQRNKGNFPGRFSGRQFSNSRSEMNVSTLELGDSALYLCASSLPMDSYNEQFFGPGTRLTVL.